Shown below are 30 T cell receptor beta chains from a single sample sequenced in a study of blood T cell repertoires in COVID-19. The method was immunoSEQ multiplex PCR; TCRdb's version includes in-frame clones alone and lacks a portion of them. The sample contains fewer than 40,000 clones, approximately 90% of which appear only once. Sequencing was done on a sample of peripheral blood. These receptor sequences come from a human donor with active COVID-19. The donor label of this sample is uncertain.

The chain employs TRBV7-8 and TRBJ2-3; 15 bases fit TRBD2. Germline V gene sequence: CDR1 SGHVS, CDR2 FQNEAQ. The CDR3 contains 14 residues. The J segment lost 3 bases and the V segment lost 8 bases, leaving 0 bases of the junction unmatched. This CDR3 reads CASGLAGGTDTQYF. The CDR3 bases are TGTGCCAGCGGACTAGCGGGGGGGACAGATACGCAGTATTTT.

The chain carries TRBV12-3 or TRBV12-4 and TRBJ2-3, with a tentative D call TRBD2 (6 bases). Trimming shortened V by 7 bases and J by 1 base, and 9 bases separated the two germline ends. The CDR3 runs to 13 residues. The CDR3 DNA reads TGTGCCAGCAAACAGCGGGGCACAGATACGCAGTATTTT. It encodes CASKQRGTDTQYF.

The chain combines TRBV27 with TRBJ2-1; 9 bases agree with TRBD1. Germline trimming cut 5 bases from V and 4 bases from J; bases unmatched to any gene: 9. The CDR3 has 16 residues. Germline CDR1 reads MNHEY; CDR2 reads SMNVEV (reference sequence). CDR3 DNA sequence: TGTGCCAGCAGTGCTGGGCCGGGACAGGGTTACAATGAGCAGTTCTTC. Translation gives CASSAGPGQGYNEQFF.

V gene TRBV10-3 combines with J gene TRBJ1-2; 8 nucleotides match TRBD1. The V segment lost 0 bases and the J segment 6 bases; nucleotides outside the gene matches: 6. CDR1 is ENHRY and CDR2 is SYGVKD in the germline V gene. The CDR3 has 15 amino acids. The CDR3 is CAISESTGARNGYTF. The CDR3 DNA reads as TGTGCCATCAGTGAGTCGACAGGGGCGAGGAATGGCTACACCTTC.

The rearrangement uses TRBV24-1 and TRBJ2-3; D gene ambiguous. Germline CDR1 is KGHDR and CDR2 is SFDVKD. V lost 4 bases, J lost 2 bases, and 9 bases lay in between. This CDR3 comprises 14 residues. The CDR3 sequence is CATSDPGLTDTQYF. The CDR3, as DNA: TGTGCCACCAGTGACCCTGGGCTCACAGATACGCAGTATTTT.

This clone appeared a single time. The chain carries TRBV6-1 and TRBJ1-5; 7 bases line up with TRBD1. The length of the CDR3 is 14 residues. CDR1 is MNHNS, CDR2 SASEGT, per germline. V lost 2 bases and J lost 2; bases outside the gene matches: 0. The DNA for the CDR3 is TGTGCCAGCAGTGAACAGGGGGGCAATCAGCCCCAGCATTTT. It yields the protein CASSEQGGNQPQHF.

The chain links TRBV24-1 to TRBJ2-2; 12 positions match TRBD1. In germline, CDR1 is KGHDR, CDR2 SFDVKD. V lost 5 bases to trimming and J lost 7 bases; unmatched junction nucleotides: 7. The CDR3 sequence is 16 residues long. The CDR3 protein is CATSGPGQGAGGELFF. CDR3 in DNA: TGTGCCACCAGTGGCCCGGGACAGGGGGCGGGCGGGGAGCTGTTTTTT.

The chain employs TRBV9 and TRBJ1-4, with unresolved D. The length of the CDR3 is 17 residues. From germline, CDR1 is SGDLS and CDR2 YYNGEE. Trimming took 0 bases from V and 0 from J, leaving 12 bases between them. The CDR3 region has the DNA TGTGCCAGCAGCGTAGGGGTCACAGATACAACTAATGAAAAACTGTTTTTT. Protein: CASSVGVTDTTNEKLFF.

The chain joins TRBV1 to TRBJ2-1; the table calls TRBD2, which could not be checked here. TRBV1 counts as a pseudogene. This CDR3 is 18 amino acids long. This chain's CDR3 is CTSSPHRLLIASVNEQFF. CDR3 sequence (DNA): TGCACCAGCAGCCCCCACCGCCTTTTGATAGCGAGCGTCAATGAGCAGTTCTTC.

The chain couples TRBV7-9 to TRBJ1-2, with D uncertain. V lost 5 bases, J lost 3 bases, and 10 bases lay in between. This CDR3 is 13 amino acids long. Per the germline V gene, CDR1 is SEHNR and CDR2 is FQNEAQ (reference sequence). The CDR3 reads CASSQELYYGYTF. The CDR3 DNA follows: TGTGCCAGCAGCCAAGAACTCTACTATGGCTACACCTTC.

This rearrangement joins TRBV19 to TRBJ1-1; maybe TRBD1 (5 bases). The CDR3 spans 15 residues. V lost 5 bases to trimming and J lost 4 bases, with 17 bases between them. The germline V gene has CDR1 LNHDA and CDR2 SQIVND (reference sequence). The CDR3 nucleotides read TGTGCCAGTAGTCTTTCTCAGGGTATTGGCACTGAAGCTTTCTTT. This codes for CASSLSQGIGTEAFF.

The table lists this clone with a few counts. V and J are TRBV5-4 and TRBJ1-1; maybe TRBD1 (5 bases). Trimming removed 6 bases at V and 1 base at J, with 10 bases between. This CDR3 is 13 amino acids long. Germline CDR1 and CDR2: SGHNT and YYREEE (reference sequence). CDR3 sequence (DNA): TGTGCCAGCATCCTGCAGGGGAACACTGAAGCTTTCTTT. Amino acids: CASILQGNTEAFF.

The genes are TRBV6-1 and TRBJ1-3; 9 bases are a match to TRBD1. CDR3 size: 16 residues. Germline V lookup: CDR1 MNHNS, CDR2 SASEGT. With V trimmed by 1 base and J by 2 bases, 3 bases remained unmatched. The CDR3 protein is CASSEGDRVAGNTIYF. CDR3 bases: TGTGCCAGCAGTGAAGGGGACAGGGTTGCTGGAAACACCATATATTTT.

The V call is TRBV24-1, the J call TRBJ2-1, with 10 bases fitting TRBD1. Per germline, CDR1 KGHDR and CDR2 SFDVKD. Trimming removed 4 bases from V and 4 bases from J; junction bases left unmatched: 6. This CDR3 is built from 16 residues. The CDR3 reads CATSEIGTGDYNEQFF. DNA for the CDR3: TGTGCCACCAGTGAGATCGGGACAGGGGATTACAATGAGCAGTTCTTC.

This clone is a singleton in its sample. This chain uses TRBV3-1 (or the pseudogene TRBV3-2) with TRBJ2-7; 8 bases align to TRBD1. Losses at the gene ends were 0 bases for V and 6 bases for J; bases not matched to a gene: 7. The length of the CDR3 is 15 residues. Germline V gives CDR1 LGHDT, CDR2 YNNKEL (reference sequence). CDR3 loop: CASSQETTGTGEQYF. The DNA of the CDR3 is TGTGCCAGCAGCCAAGAAACGACAGGGACAGGCGAGCAGTACTTC.

The genes are TRBV15 and TRBJ2-1; 11 nucleotides line up with TRBD2. V gave up 1 base and J gave up 4 bases; unmatched junction bases: 12. This CDR3 contains 19 residues. Per the germline V gene, CDR1 is LNHNV and CDR2 is YYDKDF (reference sequence). The DNA for the CDR3 is TGTGCCACCAGCAGAGTTAGCGGGAGGGCCCTATCGGAGTACAATGAGCAGTTCTTC. Its translation is CATSRVSGRALSEYNEQFF.

The chain employs TRBV28 and TRBJ2-7, with 10 nucleotides matching TRBD1. The CDR3 spans 17 residues. Germline values: CDR1 MDHEN, CDR2 SYDVKM. The junction had 16 bases not matched to a gene; V was cut back by 6 bases and J by 5 bases. The CDR3 is CASRSSRDRGRRDEQYF. The CDR3 coding sequence is TGTGCCAGCAGGTCCTCCCGGGACAGGGGACGAAGGGACGAGCAGTACTTC.

This clone was recorded only once. The chain combines TRBV4-2 with TRBJ1-5; 8 positions agree with TRBD1. The CDR3 loop spans 15 amino acids. Trimming took 3 bases from V and 2 from J; bases not matched to a gene: 3. Germline V gene sequence: CDR1 LGHNA, CDR2 YNFKEQ. CDR3 loop: CASSQSTGGNQPQHF. The CDR3 DNA sequence: TGTGCCAGCAGCCAGTCGACAGGGGGCAATCAGCCCCAGCATTTT.

This rearrangement joins TRBV5-1 to TRBJ2-6; no reliable D call. The CDR3 covers 16 residues. From germline, CDR1 is SGHRS and CDR2 YFSETQ. The V and J ends lost 1 base and 0 bases respectively, with 8 bases between them. Here the CDR3 reads CASSLNKNSGANVLTF. In nucleotides, the CDR3 is TGCGCCAGCAGCTTGAACAAAAACTCTGGGGCCAACGTCCTGACTTTC. The entire variable domain, with the rest obtained from reference TRBV5-1 and TRBJ2-6, is as follows: KAGVTQTPRYLIKTRGQQVTLSCSPISGHRSVSWYQQTPGQGLQFLFEYFSETQRNKGNFPGRFSGRQFSNSRSEMNVSTLELGDSALYLCASSLNKNSGANVLTFGAGSRLTVL.

The CDR3 loop reads CASTPGGVGTEAFF. The CDR3 region has the DNA TGTGCCAGCACCCCGGGGGGGGTGGGGACTGAAGCTTTCTTT. The V call is TRBV28, the J call TRBJ1-1; TRBD1 is a possible D gene (5 bases). Trimming pared 7 bases from V and 5 bases from J, leaving 17 bases between. Germline V lookup: CDR1 MDHEN, CDR2 SYDVKM. This CDR3 comprises 14 residues.

J is TRBJ1-2 and V is TRBV12-3 or TRBV12-4; unclear D gene. The V and J ends lost 1 base and 7 bases respectively, with 10 bases between them. The CDR3 totals 13 residues. The DNA of the CDR3 is TGTGCCAGCAGTTTAGGACAAATTGGTGGCTACACCTTC. It translates to CASSLGQIGGYTF.

This clone was counted only a few times. The chain carries TRBV28 and TRBJ2-1, with 13 bases aligning to TRBD2. Trimming at V came to 3 bases and at J to 4 bases, leaving 6 bases not matched to a gene. The CDR3 loop spans 17 amino acids. Per the germline V gene, CDR1 is MDHEN and CDR2 is SYDVKM. The CDR3 DNA is TGTGCCAGCAGTTTTAAGGGGGGACTAGCGGGATACAATGAGCAGTTCTTC. Its protein product is CASSFKGGLAGYNEQFF.

The rearrangement joins TRBV28 to TRBJ2-3; 9 nucleotides match TRBD1. The ends lost 2 bases at V and 1 base at J; junction bases unmatched: 1. Germline CDR1 is MDHEN and CDR2 is SYDVKM. This CDR3 spans 15 amino acids. CDR3 region: CASSLGTGRTDTQYF. CDR3 in DNA: TGTGCCAGCAGTTTAGGGACAGGGCGCACAGATACGCAGTATTTT. Variable domain in full (rest from reference TRBV28 and TRBJ2-3): DVKVTQSSRYLVKRTGEKVFLECVQDMDHENMFWYRQDPGLGLRLIYFSYDVKMKEKGDIPEGYSVSREKKERFSLILESASTNQTSMYLCASSLGTGRTDTQYFGPGTRLTVL.

The chain couples TRBV6-4 to TRBJ2-3, with 8 bases fitting TRBD2. The V and J ends lost 0 bases and 4 bases, in that order; junction bases with no gene match: 3. CDR3 length: 15 residues. Germline values: CDR1 MRHNA, CDR2 SNTAGT. The CDR3 region is CASSDSSGVADTQYF. DNA of the CDR3: TGTGCCAGCAGTGACTCTAGCGGGGTAGCAGATACGCAGTATTTT.

The chain has TRBV4-3 and TRBJ2-3; D call uncertain. V was cut by 0 bases and J by 3 bases, with 10 bases left in between. Germline V lookup: CDR1 LGHNA, CDR2 YSLEER. The CDR3 spans 15 residues. The CDR3 spells CASSQESPRTDTQYF. The CDR3 bases are TGCGCCAGCAGCCAAGAGTCCCCTAGAACAGATACGCAGTATTTT.

This chain uses TRBV7-3 with TRBJ2-1, with D perhaps TRBD1 (6 bases). Germline V gene lookup returns CDR1 SGHTA and CDR2 FQGTGA. The CDR3 contains 13 residues. Trimming took 5 bases from V and 10 from J, leaving 15 bases between them. CDR3 amino acids: CASSPGPQGEQFF. Here the CDR3 DNA reads TGTGCCAGCAGCCCGGGACCTCAGGGGGAGCAGTTCTTC.

The CDR3 protein is CASSWGRHEQFF. DNA of the CDR3: TGTGCCAGCAGCTGGGGCCGCCATGAGCAGTTCTTC. The rearrangement links TRBV7-8 to TRBJ2-1; the D gene is possibly TRBD1 (5 bases). V lost 4 bases and J 8 bases, leaving 9 bases between the germline ends. The length of the CDR3 is 12 residues. From germline, CDR1 is SGHVS and CDR2 FQNEAQ.

The rearrangement joins TRBV9 to TRBJ2-3; unclear D gene. Trimming left V 4 bases short and J 1 base short, with 10 bases between. CDR1 is SGDLS and CDR2 is YYNGEE in the germline V gene. This CDR3 spans 14 amino acids. The CDR3 protein is CASSPSPGTDTQYF. The DNA for the CDR3 is TGTGCCAGCAGCCCCTCCCCGGGCACAGATACGCAGTATTTT.

In this sample, this clone turned up once. This chain joins TRBV7-3 and TRBJ2-7; 10 bases align to TRBD2. The J segment lost 6 bases and the V segment lost 5 bases, leaving 7 bases of the junction unmatched. CDR3 length: 14 amino acids. Germline V lookup: CDR1 SGHTA, CDR2 FQGTGA. DNA for the CDR3: TGTGCCAGCAGCGTAAGCGGGAGGGCCTCCGAGCAGTACTTC. This encodes CASSVSGRASEQYF.

This clone was seen a few times. The J gene is TRBJ2-1, the V gene TRBV3-1 (or the pseudogene TRBV3-2), with TRBD1 identical over 12 bases. The CDR3 is 16 amino acids. The junction had 5 bases not matched to a gene; V was cut back by 1 base and J by 7 bases. From germline, CDR1 is LGHDT and CDR2 YNNKEL (reference sequence). The DNA for the CDR3 is TGTGCCAGCAGCCAAGGGGACAGGGGGCGTCGGAATGAGCAGTTCTTC. Residues: CASSQGDRGRRNEQFF.